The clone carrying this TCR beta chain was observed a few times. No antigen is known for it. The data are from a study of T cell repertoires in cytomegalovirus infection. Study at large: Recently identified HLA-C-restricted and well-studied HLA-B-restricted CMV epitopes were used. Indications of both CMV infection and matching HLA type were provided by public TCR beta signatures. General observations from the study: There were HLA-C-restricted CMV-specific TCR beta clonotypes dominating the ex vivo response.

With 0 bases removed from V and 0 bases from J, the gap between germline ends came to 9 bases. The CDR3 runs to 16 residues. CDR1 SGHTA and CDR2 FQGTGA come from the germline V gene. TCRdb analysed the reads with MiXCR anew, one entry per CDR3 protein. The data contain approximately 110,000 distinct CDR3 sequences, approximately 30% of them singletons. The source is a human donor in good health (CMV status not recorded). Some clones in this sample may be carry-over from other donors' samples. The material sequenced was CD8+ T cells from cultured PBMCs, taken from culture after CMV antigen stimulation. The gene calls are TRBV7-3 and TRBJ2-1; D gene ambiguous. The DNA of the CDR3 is TGTGCCAGCAGCTTAACGGCAGAAAGCTCCTACAATGAGCAGTTCTTC. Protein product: CASSLTAESSYNEQFF.